The 26 T cell receptor beta chains below were found in one sample sequenced in a study of CD8 T cells in Susac syndrome (dated by TCRdb to between 2018 and 2021). The library was produced with the immunoSEQ multiplex PCR assay. RNA was extracted with the RNeasy kit and roughly 0.5 to 1 ug was reverse transcribed using random hexamers. TCRdb took the public reads, trimmed them with fastp at Q25, ran MiXCR for clone calling and kept in-frame beta chains. Each entry is one CDR3 protein sequence, shown with its most common DNA and genes. The sample has 110,000 or so distinct CDR3 sequences on record, 92% of them singletons. The ten most abundant clones make up around 0.15% of the sample. Sequencing was performed on CD4+ T cells from PBMCs. These TCRs come from a human donor in good health.

V gene TRBV6-5 combines with J gene TRBJ2-2; 7 positions match TRBD2. With 4 bases clipped from V and 6 bases from J, the junction kept 2 bases outside the gene matches. The germline V gene encodes CDR1 MNHEY and CDR2 SVGAGI. CDR3 size: 13 residues. The CDR3 nucleotides read TGTGCCAGCAGTTCACGGGGGGCCGGGGAGCTGTTTTTT. Translated: CASSSRGAGELFF.

A few counts support this clonotype. This chain connects TRBV6-6 to TRBJ2-1; 8 bases map to TRBD1. V dropped 4 bases and J dropped 1; count of bases not matched to a gene: 3. This CDR3 has 15 amino acids. Looked up from germline, CDR1 is MNHNY and CDR2 is SVGAGI (reference sequence). As DNA, the CDR3 is TGTGCCAGCAGTTTAGACAGGGGATCCTACAATGAGCAGTTCTTC. Translation gives CASSLDRGSYNEQFF.

V is TRBV3-1 and J is TRBJ2-3, with D possibly being TRBD1 (5 bases). This CDR3 comprises 18 residues. Deletions cut 4 bases from V and 1 base from J, with 21 bases between. In germline, CDR1 is LGHDT, CDR2 YNNKEL (reference sequence). CDR3 region: CASSLTRSKGSRTDTQYF. The CDR3 nucleotides read TGTGCCAGCAGCCTGACAAGGAGCAAGGGGTCACGCACAGATACGCAGTATTTT.

This clonotype came up once. The chain recombines TRBV20-1 with TRBJ2-1; tentatively, D is TRBD2 (5 bases). This CDR3 has 13 residues. From germline, CDR1 is DFQATT and CDR2 SNEGSKA (reference sequence). The CDR3 loop reads CSRRAEAAGEQFF. The CDR3 bases are TGCAGCCGGCGAGCGGAGGCGGCGGGTGAGCAGTTCTTC.

This chain joins TRBV7-8 and TRBJ1-5; D gene ambiguous. Germline V lookup: CDR1 SGHVS, CDR2 FQNEAQ. CDR3 length: 15 amino acids. Trimming stripped 0 bases from V and 3 bases from J, with 9 bases between. DNA for the CDR3: TGTGCCAGCAGCTTAGCCGGGATCCCCAATCAGCCCCAGCATTTT. Its protein is CASSLAGIPNQPQHF.

The chain combines TRBV7-2 with TRBJ1-4; 7 bases align to TRBD1. This CDR3 region has 13 residues. Germline V lookup: CDR1 SGHTA, CDR2 FQGNSA. V lost 1 base to trimming and J lost 10 bases; unmatched junction nucleotides: 3. The CDR3 loop reads CASSLDRGPKLFF. The CDR3 nucleotides read TGTGCCAGCAGCTTAGACAGGGGCCCAAAACTGTTTTTT.

The chain uses TRBV23-1 and TRBJ2-3, with TRBD1 matching 8 bases. TRBV23-1 is placed among ORFs of uncertain function. Trimming removed 2 bases from V and 5 bases from J; junction bases left unmatched: 15. This CDR3 region has 18 residues. CDR3 sequence reads: CASSQPSGQAQTGDTQYF. The DNA for the CDR3 is TGCGCCAGCAGTCAACCCTCGGGACAGGCCCAAACAGGAGATACGCAGTATTTT.

The rearrangement uses TRBV20-1 and TRBJ2-1; D uncertain. There are 13 residues in the CDR3. The V gene lost 6 bases and the J gene lost 7 bases, with 16 bases spanning the gap. CDR1 and CDR2 from the germline V gene are DFQATT and SNEGSKA (reference sequence). The CDR3 region has the DNA TGCAGTGCGTTCCTGACTCAAAGGAATGAGCAGTTCTTC. It yields the protein CSAFLTQRNEQFF.

The CDR3 spells CASSLVSGGIGYTF. The CDR3 DNA reads TGCGCCAGCAGCTTGGTGTCAGGGGGCATTGGCTACACCTTC. The rearrangement uses TRBV5-1 and TRBJ1-2; the match to TRBD1 covers 8 bases. The V gene's germline CDR1 is SGHRS and CDR2 YFSETQ. V gave up 0 bases and J gave up 7 bases; unmatched junction bases: 5. CDR3 length: 14 residues.

The chain uses TRBV7-9 and TRBJ1-4; D is unclear. The ends were cut back, 8 bases at V and 2 bases at J, with 6 bases in the middle. CDR3 length: 12 residues. Germline V gene data show CDR1 as SEHNR and CDR2 as FQNEAQ (reference sequence). The DNA of the CDR3 is TGTGCCAGCTCCTCCACTAATGAAAAACTGTTTTTT. It encodes CASSSTNEKLFF.

The chain uses TRBV30 and TRBJ1-1, with no clear D. V was pared by 8 bases and J by 0 bases, with 13 bases between. CDR3 length: 13 residues. The germline CDR1 and CDR2 sequences are GTSNPN and SVGIG (reference sequence). The CDR3: CAGVKGLNTEAFF. The CDR3, as DNA: TGTGCCGGGGTGAAGGGCTTGAACACTGAAGCTTTCTTT. Variable domain in full (rest from reference TRBV30 and TRBJ1-1): SQTIHQWPATLVQPVGSPLSLECTVEGTSNPNLYWYRQAAGRGLQLLFYSVGIGQISSEVPQNLSASRPQDRQFILSSKKLLLSDSGFYLCAGVKGLNTEAFFGQGTRLTVV.

This rearrangement joins TRBV29-1 to TRBJ1-1; a possible D gene is TRBD1 (5 bases). The CDR3 covers 17 residues. Trimming took off 6 bases at V and 2 bases at J, with 25 bases between the two ends. From germline, CDR1 is SQVTM and CDR2 ANQGSEA. The CDR3 loop reads CSVKRSGTSGVNTEAFF. The CDR3 coding sequence is TGCAGCGTCAAACGGTCGGGGACCTCCGGGGTAAACACTGAAGCTTTCTTT.

This clonotype was counted a single time. The chain employs TRBV10-2 and TRBJ2-2; D is unclear. This CDR3 has 11 amino acids. Trimming took off 3 bases at V and 7 bases at J, with 3 bases between the two ends. CDR1 is WSHSY, CDR2 SAAADI, per germline. CDR3 sequence reads: CASSDSGELFF. CDR3 bases: TGCGCCAGCAGTGACAGCGGGGAGCTGTTTTTT.

The chain carries TRBV7-2 and TRBJ2-7; TRBD2 might be the D (5 bases). Per the germline V gene, CDR1 is SGHTA and CDR2 is FQGNSA. Trimming pared 4 bases from V and 3 bases from J, leaving 16 bases between. The CDR3 is made up of 15 amino acids. This CDR3 reads CASSSQPGYYYEQYF. The CDR3 DNA is TGTGCCAGCAGCTCCCAACCGGGATATTACTACGAGCAGTACTTC.

The rearrangement joins TRBV5-1 to TRBJ1-1; no clear D gene. This CDR3 is 15 amino acids long. The V gene's germline CDR1 is SGHRS and CDR2 YFSETQ. V gave up 4 bases and J gave up 0 bases, with 13 bases separating them. CDR3 nucleotide sequence: TGCGCCAGCAGCCCAGGATCAGCAATGAACACTGAAGCTTTCTTT. Translating it yields CASSPGSAMNTEAFF.

The V and J genes are TRBV2 and TRBJ2-3, with D hard to call. CDR1 is SNHLY and CDR2 is FYNNEI in the germline V gene. Trimming pared 3 bases from V and 0 bases from J, leaving 10 bases between. CDR3 length equals 15 residues. CDR3 residues: CASSDRRISTDTQYF. For the CDR3, the DNA is TGTGCCAGCAGTGACCGGCGGATTAGCACAGATACGCAGTATTTT.

The chain carries TRBV7-6 and TRBJ1-1, with D uncertain. V was clipped by 8 bases and J by 0 bases, with 13 bases between them. There are 14 residues in the CDR3. CDR1 and CDR2 from the germline V gene are SGHVS and FNYEAQ. The chain's CDR3 is CASSELALNTEAFF. The CDR3 nucleotides are TGTGCCAGCTCGGAGCTGGCTCTGAACACTGAAGCTTTCTTT.

The chain recombines TRBV5-4 with TRBJ1-5; 10 positions match TRBD1. Germline trimming cut 4 bases from V and 5 bases from J; bases unmatched to any gene: 3. The CDR3 sequence is 14 residues long. Germline-derived CDR1 and CDR2 are SGHNT and YYREEE (reference sequence). The CDR3 region has the DNA TGTGCCAGCAGCATCGGGACAGGGGATCAGCCCCAGCATTTT. It codes for CASSIGTGDQPQHF.

The chain recombines TRBV30 with TRBJ1-4, with D unclear. The CDR3 sequence is 15 residues long. The germline gives CDR1 GTSNPN, CDR2 SVGIG (reference sequence). Trimming took 0 bases from V and 7 from J, leaving 15 bases between them. The CDR3 nucleotides read TGTGCCTGGAGTGTCCCTAGAGCTAGAGGTGAAAAACTGTTTTTT. This sequence encodes CAWSVPRARGEKLFF.

J is TRBJ2-2 and V is TRBV6-1, with D possibly being TRBD2 (6 bases). The germline V gene encodes CDR1 MNHNS and CDR2 SASEGT. V was clipped by 0 bases and J by 6 bases, with 14 bases between them. This CDR3 has 16 residues. The CDR3 sequence: CASSEAAGRSPGELFF. For the CDR3, the DNA is TGTGCCAGCAGTGAAGCTGCTGGGAGGAGCCCCGGGGAGCTGTTTTTT.

This clonotype was seen just once. The chain recombines TRBV19 with TRBJ1-2; 7 positions match TRBD1. Germline values: CDR1 LNHDA, CDR2 SQIVND (reference sequence). The junction had 8 bases not matched to a gene; V was cut back by 9 bases and J by 13 bases. The CDR3 has 10 residues. CDR3 region: CASRGTVPTF. The CDR3 coding sequence is TGTGCCAGCAGGGGGACCGTCCCCACCTTC.

This chain connects TRBV12-3 or TRBV12-4 to TRBJ1-4; D is unclear. The CDR3 sequence is 14 residues long. V was cut by 2 bases and J by 3 bases, with 7 bases left in between. In DNA, the CDR3 is TGTGCCAGCAGTTTATACCCAGCTAATGAAAAACTGTTTTTT. It encodes CASSLYPANEKLFF.

The rearrangement uses TRBV24-1 and TRBJ2-3; TRBD2 matches at 7 bases. Germline lookup yields CDR1 KGHDR and CDR2 SFDVKD. The ends lost 2 bases at V and 4 bases at J; junction bases unmatched: 11. This CDR3 comprises 17 residues. CDR3 coding DNA: TGTGCCACCAGTGATTCCTTTCGTGGGAGGGACGCAGATACGCAGTATTTT. Amino acid sequence: CATSDSFRGRDADTQYF.

The gene calls are TRBV7-9 and TRBJ1-2; D is possibly TRBD1 (5 bases). The CDR3 length is 14 residues. The germline V gene encodes CDR1 SEHNR and CDR2 FQNEAQ (reference sequence). Trimming left V 5 bases short and J 7 bases short, with 17 bases between. The CDR3 DNA is TGTGCCAGCAGCCCTCGGGGACCCGGGGGTGGCTACACCTTC. This sequence encodes CASSPRGPGGGYTF.

The chain combines TRBV6-2 or TRBV6-3 with TRBJ2-2, with 10 positions matching TRBD2. V shed 6 bases and J 5 bases; nucleotides not matched to a gene: 9. CDR1 and CDR2 from the germline V gene are MNHEY and SVGEGT. The CDR3 loop spans 16 amino acids. The CDR3 loop is CASSPQRTSGTGELFF. In nucleotides, the CDR3 is TGTGCCAGCAGCCCCCAGAGGACTAGCGGAACCGGGGAGCTGTTTTTT.

The rearrangement uses TRBV10-3 and TRBJ1-1, with 7 bases fitting TRBD1. The CDR3 spans 13 residues. Germline assignment: CDR1 ENHRY and CDR2 SYGVKD. The V gene end was trimmed by 8 bases and the J gene end by 8 bases; junction bases not matched to a gene: 11. As DNA, the CDR3 is TGTGCCATCGGAAAGGTTGACAGGGTGGAAGCTTTCTTT. This sequence encodes CAIGKVDRVEAFF.